The TCR beta chain described here comes from a study of blood T cell repertoires in COVID-19. This CDR3 has 22 amino acids. The count of this clone is one. The table came from immunoSEQ multiplex PCR; TCRdb's copy has only in-frame clones and leaves some out. The sample consists of nearly 250,000 clones, about nine tenths of them appearing once. The TCR sequence derives from a man aged 50 to 60 who had been exposed to COVID-19. Material: PBMCs or T cells enriched from blood (not recorded which). The chain links TRBV21-1 to TRBJ2-7; the DNA was not compared with TRBD1, the D call given in the table. TRBV21-1 is a pseudogene locus. The CDR3 protein is CASSKPARDRGRIPHTPYEQYV. Here the CDR3 DNA reads TGTGCCAGCAGCAAACCTGCCCGGGACAGGGGGCGCATCCCTCATACCCCCTACGAGCAGTACGTC.